The text below deals with one T cell receptor (beta chain). Its cognate antigen is unknown. A read error may account for a junction end that differs from germline. Per the germline V gene, CDR1 is DFQATT and CDR2 is SNEGSKA (reference sequence). This CDR3 contains 11 residues. This record belongs to a study of human T cells and chemical hapten exposure. About the research overall: Mostly female patients had alopecia areata, totalis or universalis. Study-wide results and limits: Healthy individuals' immune responses may differ from those of donors, who had alopecia.

TCRdb independently ran MiXCR on the RACE reads; one entry per CDR3 protein. The data contain under 65,000 distinct CDR3 sequences, approximately 8.8% of them singletons. Time point in this sample: pre-sensitization, week 0. Treatment meaning: therapeutic diphenylcyclopropenone sensitization with weekly scalp DPC. Each donor was an alopecia patient between 18 and 70 years of age who qualified for DPC. The source is a woman between 35 and 50 years old with alopecia areata. Some clones in this sample may be carry-over from other donors' samples. The chain has TRBV20-1 and TRBJ1-1; 10 positions agree with TRBD1. The source material was whole blood, sampled in connection with sensitization to the hapten diphenylcyclopropenone (DPC). The CDR3: CSARGGQGRLF. CDR3 coding DNA: TGCAGTGCCCGCGGGGGACAGGGGAGGCTATTT.